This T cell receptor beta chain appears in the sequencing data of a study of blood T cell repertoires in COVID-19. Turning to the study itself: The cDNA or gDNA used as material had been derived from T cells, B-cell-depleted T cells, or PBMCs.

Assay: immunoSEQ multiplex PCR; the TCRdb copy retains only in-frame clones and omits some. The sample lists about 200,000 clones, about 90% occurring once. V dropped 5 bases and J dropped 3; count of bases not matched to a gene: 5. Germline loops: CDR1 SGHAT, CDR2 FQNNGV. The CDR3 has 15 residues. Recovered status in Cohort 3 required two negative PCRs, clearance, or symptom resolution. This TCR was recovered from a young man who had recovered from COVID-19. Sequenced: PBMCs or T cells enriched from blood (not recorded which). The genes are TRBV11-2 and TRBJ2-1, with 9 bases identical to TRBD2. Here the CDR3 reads CASSAGTSYYNEQFF. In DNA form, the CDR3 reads TGTGCCAGCAGCGCCGGGACTAGCTACTACAATGAGCAGTTCTTC.